Each of the 32 T cell receptor beta chains below was sequenced from the same sample in a study of blood T cell repertoires in COVID-19. Data came from immunoSEQ multiplex PCR; TCRdb stores just in-frame clones and leaves some out. Of about 250,000 clones in the sample, over 85% were seen once. Sequences were obtained from PBMCs or T cells enriched from blood (not recorded which). These receptors were collected from a woman aged 25 to 45 with acute COVID-19.

The rearrangement uses TRBV27 and TRBJ1-1, with D unclear. Trimming shortened V by 5 bases and J by 1 base, and 14 bases separated the two germline ends. This CDR3 region has 15 residues. Germline assignment: CDR1 MNHEY and CDR2 SMNVEV (reference sequence). CDR3 region: CASSPSIAGNTEAFF. The CDR3 DNA follows: TGTGCCAGCAGTCCGAGTATCGCGGGGAACACTGAAGCTTTCTTT.

This clone appeared once. This chain joins TRBV4-1 and TRBJ1-2; D ambiguous. The CDR3 is 12 amino acids. Germline loops: CDR1 MGHRA, CDR2 YSYEKL. V lost 8 bases and J 4 bases, leaving 11 bases between the germline ends. CDR3 sequence: CASWHSGYGYTF. The CDR3 DNA follows: TGCGCCAGCTGGCACAGCGGCTATGGCTACACCTTC.

The gene calls are TRBV21-1 and TRBJ2-7; the DNA was not used to check the table's D call, TRBD1. TRBV21-1 is a listed pseudogene. The CDR3 is 13 amino acids. The CDR3 DNA sequence: TGTGCCAGCAGCAAGGGACAGGGTTACGAGCAGTACTTC. Its protein product is CASSKGQGYEQYF.

The chain recombines TRBV7-3 with TRBJ2-3; 7 nucleotides line up with TRBD1. J was trimmed by 5 bases and V by 5 bases; bases with no gene match: 4. This CDR3 has 13 amino acids. Germline CDR1 is SGHTA and CDR2 is FQGTGA. CDR3 loop: CASSPNRGDTQYF. The CDR3 bases are TGTGCCAGCAGCCCCAACAGGGGAGATACGCAGTATTTT.

The V and J genes are TRBV14 and TRBJ1-2; perhaps TRBD1 as D (5 bases). The V gene's germline CDR1 is SGHDN and CDR2 FVKESK. Trimming left V 5 bases short and J 5 bases short, with 21 bases between. The length of the CDR3 is 16 residues. CDR3 DNA sequence: TGTGCCAGCAGCTCAATCCCTGATGGAGGGGCATATGGCTACACCTTC. The encoded protein is CASSSIPDGGAYGYTF.

The chain is built from TRBV28 and TRBJ2-5; D might be TRBD2 (5 bases). In germline, CDR1 is MDHEN, CDR2 SYDVKM. V was shortened by 3 bases and J by 5 bases, with 13 bases between the two germline ends. The CDR3 loop spans 14 amino acids. CDR3 in amino acids: CASSFEGGGETQYF. DNA of the CDR3: TGTGCCAGCAGTTTCGAAGGAGGCGGGGAGACCCAGTACTTC.

This clone was observed once. V gene TRBV29-1 combines with J gene TRBJ1-2; TRBD1 matches 10 bases. Germline V lookup: CDR1 SQVTM, CDR2 ANQGSEA. V trimming: 0 bases; J trimming: 7 bases; junction bases outside the gene matches: 5. This CDR3 contains 14 residues. CDR3 sequence reads: CSVEDQDRGSGYTF. CDR3 bases: TGCAGCGTTGAAGATCAGGACAGGGGGTCTGGCTACACCTTC.

This clone occurred once. The chain has TRBV11-2 and TRBJ1-1; possibly TRBD1 for D (6 bases). Trimming removed 7 bases from V and 1 base from J, with 16 bases in between. The CDR3 loop spans 15 amino acids. Looked up from germline, CDR1 is SGHAT and CDR2 is FQNNGV. The CDR3 DNA is TGTGCCAGCACCTCCACAGGGAGGGCGAACACTGAAGCTTTCTTT. This gives the protein CASTSTGRANTEAFF. Combining the CDR3 with reference TRBV11-2 and TRBJ1-1 gives the whole variable domain EAGVAQSPRYKIIEKRQSVAFWCNPISGHATLYWYQQILGQGPKLLIQFQNNGVVDDSQLPKDRFSAERLKGVDSTLKIQPAKLEDSAVYLCASTSTGRANTEAFFGQGTRLTVV.

This clone appeared once. The CDR3: CASSGRDSYEQYF. CDR3 coding DNA: TGTGCCAGCAGCGGAAGGGACAGCTACGAGCAGTACTTC. This chain joins TRBV5-4 and TRBJ2-7, with 7 bases fitting TRBD1. After removal of 4 bases from V and 3 bases from J, the junction contained 4 bases not matched to a gene. The germline CDR1 and CDR2 sequences are SGHNT and YYREEE (reference sequence). This CDR3 has 13 amino acids.

The chain uses TRBV12-5 and TRBJ1-2, with TRBD1 identical over 7 bases. Germline trimming cut 3 bases from V and 8 bases from J; bases unmatched to any gene: 12. The CDR3 is 15 amino acids. Germline V lookup: CDR1 LGHNT, CDR2 FRNRAP. CDR3 nucleotide sequence: TGTGCTAGTGGTTTCCTCGGCGGAAACAGGGGCGGCTACACCTTC. Translated: CASGFLGGNRGGYTF.

V usage is TRBV24-1 and J usage is TRBJ2-3; 8 bases line up with TRBD1. The CDR3 is 18 residues long. The germline V gene encodes CDR1 KGHDR and CDR2 SFDVKD. After removal of 0 bases from V and 1 base from J, the junction contained 8 bases not matched to a gene. CDR3 sequence reads: CATSDLYGTGDGTDTQYF. The CDR3 nucleotides read TGTGCCACCAGTGATTTGTACGGGACAGGCGACGGCACAGATACGCAGTATTTT.

The chain carries TRBV11-3 and TRBJ1-1, with TRBD1 as a possible D gene (5 bases). The CDR3 is made up of 14 amino acids. V lost 1 base and J lost 1, with 7 bases in between. Germline V gene sequence: CDR1 SGHNT, CDR2 YENEEA. The CDR3 DNA reads TGTGCCAGCAGCTTAGGAACAGGGAACACTGAAGCTTTCTTT. Protein sequence: CASSLGTGNTEAFF.

This CDR3 is CASSPMGLNTGELFF. The DNA for the CDR3 is TGTGCCAGCAGCCCAATGGGACTCAACACCGGGGAGCTGTTTTTT. The chain links TRBV5-6 to TRBJ2-2; possible D gene TRBD2, 6 bases. V lost 4 bases, J lost 2 bases, and 12 bases lay in between. The CDR3 runs to 15 residues. The germline gives CDR1 SGHDT, CDR2 YYEEEE.

The chain has TRBV6-5 and TRBJ1-1; D possibly corresponds to TRBD1 (5 bases). Germline V gene data show CDR1 as MNHEY and CDR2 as SVGAGI. V was pared by 5 bases and J by 3 bases, with 13 bases between. This CDR3 spans 14 amino acids. This CDR3 reads CASSTLGGDTEAFF. CDR3 bases: TGTGCCAGCAGTACCCTCGGAGGGGACACTGAAGCTTTCTTT.

The rearrangement links TRBV5-1 to TRBJ2-5; maybe TRBD2 (6 bases). Germline V lookup: CDR1 SGHRS, CDR2 YFSETQ. With 0 bases removed from V and 4 bases from J, the gap between germline ends came to 10 bases. This CDR3 has 14 residues. The CDR3 DNA reads TGCGCCAGCAGCTTGGGTGGAGGGTCAGAGACCCAGTACTTC. As protein: CASSLGGGSETQYF.

The chain joins TRBV7-2 to TRBJ1-2; D ambiguous. Germline V lookup: CDR1 SGHTA, CDR2 FQGNSA. Between the trimmed V and J ends, which lost 2 bases and 1 base, there was a span of 5 bases. This CDR3 contains 13 residues. The CDR3 here is CASSLSFNYGYTF. DNA of the CDR3: TGTGCCAGCAGCTTATCATTTAACTATGGCTACACCTTC.

This clone has more than one count but fewer than ten. The chain has TRBV5-1 and TRBJ2-1, with a tentative D call TRBD1 (5 bases). The V gene's germline CDR1 is SGHRS and CDR2 YFSETQ. V lost 5 bases to trimming and J lost 4 bases, with 16 bases between them. This CDR3 region has 15 residues. CDR3 nucleotides: TGCGCCAGCAGATCCGACAGTTCTTTTTACAATGAGCAGTTCTTC. It specifies CASRSDSSFYNEQFF.

The rearrangement joins TRBV4-1 to TRBJ2-5; no firm D call. The ends were cut back, 4 bases at V and 4 bases at J, with 10 bases in the middle. The V gene's germline CDR1 is MGHRA and CDR2 YSYEKL. The CDR3 has 13 amino acids. This CDR3 reads CASSPLATETQYF. CDR3 in DNA: TGCGCCAGCAGCCCACTTGCCACAGAGACCCAGTACTTC.

The chain is built from TRBV7-3 and TRBJ2-5; 7 nucleotides line up with TRBD1. The CDR3 spans 14 residues. V gave up 4 bases and J gave up 5 bases; unmatched junction bases: 7. CDR1 is SGHTA, CDR2 FQGTGA, per germline. The chain's CDR3 is CASSSTGNRETQYF. In DNA form, the CDR3 reads TGTGCCAGCAGCTCGACAGGGAACAGGGAGACCCAGTACTTC.

The chain joins TRBV6-5 to TRBJ1-3; 7 bases are shared with TRBD1. This CDR3 is 14 amino acids long. Unmatched junction bases numbered 2, after V lost 5 bases and J lost 1 base. Germline-derived CDR1 and CDR2 are MNHEY and SVGAGI. In nucleotides, the CDR3 is TGTGCCAGCAGTCACAGGGGTTCTGGAAACACCATATATTTT. It yields the protein CASSHRGSGNTIYF.

This chain connects TRBV7-3 to TRBJ2-1; TRBD2 agrees at 9 bases. Germline V lookup: CDR1 SGHTA, CDR2 FQGTGA. The CDR3 has 18 amino acids. Trimming at V came to 3 bases and at J to 0 bases, leaving 9 bases not matched to a gene. CDR3 in DNA: TGTGCCAGCAGCTTCCCTCTAGCGGGGTCAAGCTCCTACAATGAGCAGTTCTTC. The encoded protein is CASSFPLAGSSSYNEQFF.

The CDR3 DNA is TGTGCCAGCAGCCCCCTCTCTAGAGTTCGCTCCTACAATGAGCAGTTCTTC. Encoded protein: CASSPLSRVRSYNEQFF. The V and J genes are TRBV9 and TRBJ2-1, with D unclear. The CDR3 totals 17 residues. From germline, CDR1 is SGDLS and CDR2 YYNGEE. The V end lost 4 bases, the J end lost 0 bases, and 17 bases lay between the germline ends.

There are a few counts of this clone. The chain links TRBV5-8 to TRBJ1-2; 7 positions match TRBD1. J lost 7 bases, V lost 4 bases, and 19 bases had no gene match. The length of the CDR3 is 17 residues. CDR1 SGHTS and CDR2 YDEGEE come from the germline V gene. The CDR3 coding sequence is TGTGCCAGCAGCCCCATCATTTACCGGGACAGTTGGTTTGGCTACACCTTC. Translated: CASSPIIYRDSWFGYTF.

The chain couples TRBV27 to TRBJ2-2, with 8 bases that match TRBD2. The trim removed 8 bases at V and 4 bases at J, leaving 6 bases unmatched. Per germline, CDR1 MNHEY and CDR2 SMNVEV (reference sequence). This CDR3 is built from 14 residues. This CDR3 is CASGSGGGTGELFF. The CDR3 DNA sequence: TGTGCCAGCGGGAGCGGGGGCGGCACCGGGGAGCTGTTTTTT.

The CDR3 spells CATSRDLRQGTSGGWWETQYF. DNA of the CDR3: TGTGCCACCAGCAGAGATCTTAGGCAGGGGACTAGCGGGGGCTGGTGGGAGACCCAGTACTTC. The chain uses TRBV15 and TRBJ2-5; 14 positions agree with TRBD2. J lost 5 bases, V lost 0 bases, and 17 bases had no gene match. The V gene's germline CDR1 is LNHNV and CDR2 YYDKDF (reference sequence). CDR3 length: 21 residues. The variable domain in full, with the rest retrieved from reference TRBV15 and TRBJ2-5, is DAMVIQNPRYQVTQFGKPVTLSCSQTLNHNVMYWYQQKSSQAPKLLFHYYDKDFNNEADTPDNFQSRRPNTSFCFLDIRSPGLGDTAMYLCATSRDLRQGTSGGWWETQYFGPGTRLLVL.

This chain connects TRBV12-3 or TRBV12-4 to TRBJ1-2; D might be TRBD1 (5 bases). Deletions cut 11 bases from V and 2 bases from J, with 9 bases between. CDR3 size: 11 residues. For the CDR3, the DNA is TGTGCCCAATACAGGAACTATGGCTACACCTTC. Translating it yields CAQYRNYGYTF.

The rearrangement joins TRBV30 to TRBJ1-6, with no clear D. The CDR3 is 16 residues long. Trimming took 0 bases from V and 2 from J, leaving 11 bases between them. CDR1 and CDR2 (germline): GTSNPN, SVGIG (reference sequence). CDR3 sequence (DNA): TGTGCCTGGAGTGTAGTCCCCCAGGCCTATAATTCACCCCTCCACTTT. Protein: CAWSVVPQAYNSPLHF.

The chain employs TRBV6-5 and TRBJ2-3; the D gene is possibly TRBD2 (6 bases). Trimming shortened V by 6 bases and J by 3 bases, and 16 bases separated the two germline ends. Looked up from germline, CDR1 is MNHEY and CDR2 is SVGAGI. The length of the CDR3 is 15 residues. CDR3 amino acids: CASRGTAGTTDTQYF. CDR3 sequence (DNA): TGTGCCAGCAGGGGGACTGCCGGAACGACAGATACGCAGTATTTT.

The chain recombines TRBV10-3 with TRBJ2-5; 10 bases are shared with TRBD2. This CDR3 has 15 residues. V trimming: 7 bases; J trimming: 3 bases; junction bases outside the gene matches: 8. Germline V gives CDR1 ENHRY, CDR2 SYGVKD. CDR3 sequence: CAIMAASGGKETQYF. DNA for the CDR3: TGTGCCATCATGGCGGCTAGCGGGGGAAAAGAGACCCAGTACTTC.

The rearrangement links TRBV5-1 to TRBJ2-5; 9 bases align to TRBD1. CDR3 length: 16 residues. CDR1 SGHRS and CDR2 YFSETQ come from the germline V gene. V lost 4 bases and J lost 5; bases outside the gene matches: 12. The CDR3 loop reads CASSPPTGTGMETQYF. As DNA, the CDR3 is TGCGCCAGCAGCCCGCCGACCGGGACAGGGATGGAGACCCAGTACTTC.

The chain employs TRBV30 and TRBJ2-3; 12 bases fit TRBD2. CDR1 and CDR2 (germline): GTSNPN, SVGIG (reference sequence). CDR3 length equals 17 residues. With 1 base clipped from V and 0 bases from J, the junction kept 5 bases outside the gene matches. The CDR3 nucleotides are TGTGCCTGGAGTGAAGGACTAGCGGGGCTTAGCACAGATACGCAGTATTTT. The encoded protein is CAWSEGLAGLSTDTQYF.

V and J are TRBV27 and TRBJ1-5; weak D call: TRBD1 (5 bases). V was clipped by 5 bases and J by 2 bases, with 19 bases between them. The CDR3 extends over 17 amino acids. Looked up from germline, CDR1 is MNHEY and CDR2 is SMNVEV (reference sequence). For the CDR3, the DNA is TGTGCCAGCAGTACACTTGGGGCCAGTAGAGGCAATCAGCCCCAGCATTTT. Encoded protein: CASSTLGASRGNQPQHF.